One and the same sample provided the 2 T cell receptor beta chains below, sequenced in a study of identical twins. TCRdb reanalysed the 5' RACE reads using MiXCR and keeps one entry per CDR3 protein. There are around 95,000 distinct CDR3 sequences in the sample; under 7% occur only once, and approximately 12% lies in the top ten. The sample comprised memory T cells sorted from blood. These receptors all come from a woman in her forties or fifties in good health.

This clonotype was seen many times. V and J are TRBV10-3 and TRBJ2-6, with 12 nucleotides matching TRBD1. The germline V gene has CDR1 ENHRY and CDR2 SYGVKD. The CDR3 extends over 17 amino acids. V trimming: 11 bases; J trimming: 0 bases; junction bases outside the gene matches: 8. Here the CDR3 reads CALSGTGGPSGANVLTF. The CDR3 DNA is TGTGCCCTCTCCGGGACAGGGGGCCCCTCTGGGGCCAACGTCCTGACTTTC.

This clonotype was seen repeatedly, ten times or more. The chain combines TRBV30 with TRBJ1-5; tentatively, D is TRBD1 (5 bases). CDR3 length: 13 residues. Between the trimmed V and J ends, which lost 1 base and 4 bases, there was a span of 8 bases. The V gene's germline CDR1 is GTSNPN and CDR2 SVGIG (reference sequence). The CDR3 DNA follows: TGTGCCTGGAGTGGGCAGGGAAATCAGCCCCAGCATTTT. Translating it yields CAWSGQGNQPQHF.